The following is a TCR beta chain sequence with its context. Its antigen remains unidentified. Per-nucleotide qualities are absent, and no much larger clonotype sits a single base away. Participants in the prospective study were enrolled through a virtual design, were aged roughly 18 to 90 years, and lived in approximately 25 United States geographic areas. Cohort assignment in the prospective study relied on participant-reported clinical history from a screening survey and a study questionnaire. In the prospective study, whole blood, serum and a nasopharyngeal or oropharyngeal swab were collected from each participant by mobile phlebotomists. Over an approximately 2-month period, participants in the prospective study had the option of providing additional blood draws and questionnaires. Before DNA extraction, prospective study blood samples were shipped either frozen or at room temperature. TCRbeta CDR3 regions were amplified from genomic DNA by means of the immunoSEQ Assay, a bias-controlled multiplex PCR. Per the authors' processing: Nucleated cell counts per sample were estimated from amplification of reference gene primers within the assay. Sequence reads were collapsed and filtered to measure the absolute abundance of every unique TCRbeta CDR3 rearrangement. Productive Simpson clonality was computed per sample as the square root of Simpson's diversity index over productive rearrangements. TCRdb mirrors the immuneACCESS table, restricted to in-frame sequences. Some clones are absent from its copies; in checked studies, under half trace to an unresolved V gene, and the reason for the others is unknown. The D gene and trimming were derived from the DNA, and the V and J assignments and clone size from that table. The sample table shows hundreds of thousands of clones, and 88% are seen once. The top ten clonotypes cover more than 2% of the sample.

These data come from a study of blood T cell repertoires in COVID-19 (TCRdb year 2020). Background on the whole study: Samples covering the acute and convalescent phases of COVID-19 were provided by collaborators in the United States, Italy and Spain. The prospective study material was composed of cDNA or gDNA derived from T cells, B-cell-depleted T cells, or PBMCs. Deeply sampled blood TCRbeta repertoires from subjects exposed to, actively infected with, or recovered from COVID-19 were included in the dataset. The repertoires were made available in a free public database intended to serve as a resource for research on the immune response to SARS-CoV-2. The samples were drawn from the first 160 participants of the ongoing ImmuneRACE study and from roughly 1,300 subjects provided by 6 global collaborators. A de-identified subject ID, COVID-19 status, age in years and sex were almost always included in the sample metadata. Where available, HLA class I and class II types were obtained from metadata supplied by the sample provider rather than from assay-based typing. The full study reports these points: How much clinical and demographic metadata was included differed by source and by participant, and the metadata was provided uncurated.

The CDR3 runs 12 amino acids, cysteine and phenylalanine included. Solely the CDR3 DNA is kept, with 36 bases framed from the first base. V is shortened by 1 base, J by 6 bases, and the region joining them spans 5 bases. From the germline V gene, CDR1 is MNHNS and CDR2 is SASEGT. Sequencing used PBMCs or T cells enriched from blood (not recorded which). The chain couples TRBV6-1 to TRBJ2-3, with the D segment identity uncertain. The clonotype was recovered from a woman between 40 and 55 years old with acute COVID-19. The CDR3 region: CASSEVSDTQYF. The nucleotide sequence reads TGTGCCAGCAGTGAAGTATCCGATACGCAGTATTTT.